This passage covers 2 T cell receptor beta chains from one sample sequenced in a study of blood T cell repertoires in COVID-19. Sequenced by immunoSEQ multiplex PCR; TCRdb stores in-frame clones only, minus some. The sample records roughly 100,000 clones, just under 85% being singletons. The sequencing input was peripheral blood. Receptors were obtained from a man aged 35 to 55 with active or convalescent COVID-19.

This clone was counted a single time. Written as DNA, the CDR3 is TGTGCCAGCAGCAAAAGTCCCGGGAGGTATGGCTACACCTTC. Amino acids: CASSKSPGRYGYTF. The genes are TRBV21-1 and TRBJ1-2. TRBV21-1 is termed a pseudogene. The CDR3 totals 14 residues.

For the CDR3, the DNA is TGTGCTAGTGGCCTCGGGACAGTTAACACCGGGGAGCTGTTTTTT. Its translation is CASGLGTVNTGELFF. This rearrangement joins TRBV12-5 to TRBJ2-2; 7 positions agree with TRBD1. Trimming at V came to 6 bases and at J to 2 bases, leaving 6 bases not matched to a gene. Germline V gives CDR1 LGHNT, CDR2 FRNRAP. CDR3 length equals 15 residues. Looking up the rest from reference TRBV12-5 and TRBJ2-2 gives the full variable domain: DARVTQTPRHKVTEMGQEVTMRCQPILGHNTVFWYRQTMMQGLELLAYFRNRAPLDDSGMPKDRFSAEMPDATLATLKIQPSEPRDSAVYFCASGLGTVNTGELFFGEGSRLTVL.